This T cell receptor (beta chain) was recorded in a study of T cells in Graves' hyperthyroidism and ophthalmopathy. On the study more broadly: The blood sample was taken at first diagnosis, before treatment began.

There were TCR beta CDR3 regions amplified from RNA transcripts. Researchers ran a first-round RT-PCR on the TCR CDR3 using the HTBI primer set. A single record per CDR3 protein comes from TCRdb applying MiXCR to the multiplex PCR reads. The profile shows more than 450,000 distinct CDR3 sequences, approximately 14% of them singletons. This CDR3 spans 15 amino acids. Trimming cost V 1 base and J 3 bases, with 13 bases left between them. Germline V gene lookup returns CDR1 SEHNR and CDR2 FQNEAQ (reference sequence). The chain carries TRBV7-9 and TRBJ2-7; TRBD1 is a possible D gene (6 bases). The TCR comes from a woman between 40 and 50 years old with Graves' hyperthyroidism. Sequences were obtained from blood. CDR3 protein: CASSLDGTRFYEQYF. CDR3 sequence (DNA): TGTGCCAGCAGCTTAGACGGGACACGTTTCTACGAGCAGTACTTC.